A single sample gave rise to the 32 T cell receptor beta chains below, sequenced in a study of Graves' ophthalmopathy and Graves' hyperthyroidism. RNA served as the template for amplifying TCR beta CDR3 regions. An opening RT-PCR round employed HTBI primers and preceded a second-round multiplex PCR. Each CDR3 protein is one row after TCRdb ran MiXCR on the multiplex PCR reads. The repertoire holds 11,000 to 15,000 distinct CDR3 sequences, with approximately 49% as singletons. Material: peripheral blood. The receptors shown here come from a woman aged 25 to 39 with Graves' ophthalmopathy.

This clonotype was observed at least ten times. The rearrangement joins TRBV20-1 to TRBJ2-5, with D tentatively TRBD2 (5 bases). From germline, CDR1 is DFQATT and CDR2 SNEGSKA (reference sequence). Trimming cost V 3 bases and J 3 bases, with 20 bases left between them. The CDR3 runs 16 residues. The CDR3 DNA sequence: TGCAGTGCTAGCCTGGGCCTAGCCTGGAATAAAGAGACCCAGTACTTC. Its translation: CSASLGLAWNKETQYF.

This clonotype has just a few counts. A junction end diverges from the germline sequence, so it may reflect a read error. The chain is built from TRBV7-7 and TRBJ2-1; 10 bases match TRBD2. The CDR3 covers 12 residues. Germline-derived CDR1 and CDR2 are SSHAT and FNYEAQ (reference sequence). The CDR3 bases are TGTGCTAGCAGCTTAGCGGGGGGAGAGCAGTTCTTC. Translation: CASSLAGGEQFF.

The chain recombines TRBV15 with TRBJ1-2; D unresolved. Trimming removed 0 bases from V and 5 bases from J, with 13 bases in between. The germline V gene encodes CDR1 LNHNV and CDR2 YYDKDF (reference sequence). This CDR3 has 15 amino acids. CDR3 amino acids: CATSRERTDYYGYTF. Here the CDR3 DNA reads TGTGCCACCAGCAGAGAACGGACGGACTATTATGGCTACACCTTC.

J is TRBJ2-1 and V is TRBV9, with D perhaps TRBD2 (6 bases). Germline-derived CDR1 and CDR2 are SGDLS and YYNGEE. The CDR3 has 16 amino acids. Trimming shortened V by 3 bases and J by 8 bases, and 21 bases separated the two germline ends. The CDR3 nucleotides are TGTGCCAGCAGCGCCCCGCGGGACTCAAGTAAGGATGAGCAGTTCTTC. Translating gives CASSAPRDSSKDEQFF.

The gene calls are TRBV7-2 and TRBJ2-3; 10 nucleotides align to TRBD2. The CDR3 covers 15 residues. The V segment lost 8 bases and the J segment 3 bases; nucleotides outside the gene matches: 8. The germline gives CDR1 SGHTA, CDR2 FQGNSA. The CDR3 protein is CASRSGTSETDTQYF. The DNA for the CDR3 is TGTGCCAGCCGTTCCGGGACTAGCGAGACAGATACGCAGTATTTT. Full variable domain (outside the CDR3, taken from reference TRBV7-2 and TRBJ2-3): GAGVSQSPSNKVTEKGKDVELRCDPISGHTALYWYRQSLGQGLEFLIYFQGNSAPDKSGLPSDRFSAERTGGSVSTLTIQRTQQEDSAVYLCASRSGTSETDTQYFGPGTRLTVL.

This rearrangement joins TRBV7-2 to TRBJ2-3, with 11 positions matching TRBD2. In germline, CDR1 is SGHTA, CDR2 FQGNSA. This CDR3 comprises 14 residues. Trimming cost V 5 bases and J 7 bases; bases outside gene matches: 5. Written as DNA, the CDR3 is TGTGCCAGCAGCCCGACTAGCGGGACTAATACGCAGTATTTT. Translated: CASSPTSGTNTQYF. Complete variable domain (other parts from reference TRBV7-2 and TRBJ2-3): GAGVSQSPSNKVTEKGKDVELRCDPISGHTALYWYRQSLGQGLEFLIYFQGNSAPDKSGLPSDRFSAERTGGSVSTLTIQRTQQEDSAVYLCASSPTSGTNTQYFGPGTRLTVL.

This clonotype was observed once. This chain connects TRBV2 to TRBJ1-2; the D gene is possibly TRBD1 (6 bases). CDR1 SNHLY and CDR2 FYNNEI come from the germline V gene. The CDR3 is 15 amino acids. V lost 6 bases to trimming and J lost 5 bases, with 19 bases between them. CDR3 sequence reads: CASSRPRGTYYGYTF. CDR3 DNA sequence: TGTGCCAGCAGCCGTCCCAGGGGCACCTATTATGGCTACACCTTC.

This clonotype has a count of ten or more. For the CDR3, the DNA is TGCGCCAGCAGCCAAAATGGGGGGACTAGGGATACGCAGTATTTT. Translated, it gives CASSQNGGTRDTQYF. This chain connects TRBV4-3 to TRBJ2-3, with TRBD2 matching 8 bases. V trimming: 2 bases; J trimming: 6 bases; junction bases outside the gene matches: 7. This CDR3 is built from 15 residues. Germline loops: CDR1 LGHNA, CDR2 YSLEER.

The table lists this clonotype with a few counts. The V gene is TRBV6-5, the J gene TRBJ1-1; tentatively, D is TRBD1 (5 bases). Per the germline V gene, CDR1 is MNHEY and CDR2 is SVGAGI. The CDR3 covers 15 residues. V was cut by 4 bases and J by 1 base, with 13 bases left in between. CDR3 DNA: TGTGCCAGCAGTTTGGGAAGAACAGGGAACACTGAAGCTTTCTTT. As protein: CASSLGRTGNTEAFF.

This clonotype appeared once. The gene calls are TRBV24-1 and TRBJ2-2, with D perhaps TRBD2 (6 bases). Germline V CDR1 and CDR2: KGHDR, SFDVKD. Between the trimmed V and J ends, which lost 7 bases and 4 bases, there was a span of 15 bases. The CDR3 totals 15 residues. The CDR3 DNA reads as TGTGCCACCAGCTCAGACGGGGGTATCACCGGGGAGCTGTTTTTT. Protein product: CATSSDGGITGELFF.

The table lists this clonotype with many counts. This sequence joins TRBV6-5 and TRBJ2-1; 9 nucleotides align to TRBD2. Germline CDR1 is MNHEY and CDR2 is SVGAGI. V lost 0 bases and J lost 3; bases outside the gene matches: 6. This CDR3 is 17 amino acids long. DNA for the CDR3: TGTGCCAGCAGTTACTCGCCTCCTAGCGGGGTCTACAATGAGCAGTTCTTC. It is translated as CASSYSPPSGVYNEQFF.

A remark on this clonotype: Sequence at one end of the junction differs from germline and may be a read error. The rearrangement uses TRBV7-3 and TRBJ2-5, with 9 bases that match TRBD2. The CDR3 runs to 14 residues. Germline V gives CDR1 SGHTA, CDR2 FQGTGA. DNA of the CDR3: TGTGCCAGCAGCTTAAGTAGCGGGAGTGAGACCCAGTGCTTC. Protein sequence: CASSLSSGSETQCF.

On this clonotype: At one end the junction does not follow the germline gene, possibly because of a read error. V and J are TRBV19 and TRBJ1-6; no definite D call. The V gene's germline CDR1 is LNHDA and CDR2 SQIVND (reference sequence). CDR3 length equals 13 residues. The CDR3 spells CASSLQMRAPLRF. In DNA form, the CDR3 reads TGTGCCAGTAGTCTGCAGATGCGGGCACCCCTCCGCTTT.

This sequence joins TRBV5-1 and TRBJ2-2, with a weak D call TRBD1 (6 bases). The CDR3 contains 15 residues. The germline V gene encodes CDR1 SGHRS and CDR2 YFSETQ. V shed 0 bases and J shed 6 bases, with 12 bases lying between them. CDR3 nucleotides: TGCGCCAGCAGCTTGGCCGAGGGGGACGCCGGGGAGCTGTTTTTT. Protein product: CASSLAEGDAGELFF.

The CDR3 region has the DNA TGCGCCAGCAGTGAGGTTCGGTTAGCGGGAGGATATGAGCAGTTCTTC. The encoded protein is CASSEVRLAGGYEQFF. This sequence joins TRBV10-1 and TRBJ2-1; 10 bases fit TRBD2. The germline CDR1 and CDR2 sequences are WNHNN and SYGVQD (reference sequence). The CDR3 sequence is 16 residues long. V lost 2 bases and J lost 8; bases outside the gene matches: 9.

The chain is built from TRBV20-1 and TRBJ1-2; 10 bases agree with TRBD1. The germline gives CDR1 DFQATT, CDR2 SNEGSKA (reference sequence). The CDR3 length is 13 residues. Trimming at V came to 4 bases and at J to 7 bases, leaving 6 bases not matched to a gene. Written as DNA, the CDR3 is TGCAGTGCTACCGGGACAGGGGAGAGTGGCTACACCTTC. It codes for CSATGTGESGYTF.

This clonotype showed up just once. This rearrangement joins TRBV7-9 to TRBJ2-7; D is undetermined. V lost 5 bases and J 4 bases, leaving 9 bases between the germline ends. The germline V gene has CDR1 SEHNR and CDR2 FQNEAQ (reference sequence). This CDR3 has 12 residues. CDR3 DNA: TGTGCCAGCAGCGCAGGCGGATACGAGCAGTACTTC. It specifies CASSAGGYEQYF. Full variable domain (remainder filled in from reference TRBV7-9 and TRBJ2-7): DTGVSQNPRHKITKRGQNVTFRCDPISEHNRLYWYRQTLGQGPEFLTYFQNEAQLEKSRLLSDRFSAERPKGSFSTLEIQRTEQGDSAMYLCASSAGGYEQYFGPGTRLTVT.

The table lists this clonotype with a few counts. The chain carries TRBV5-1 and TRBJ2-5; possible D gene TRBD2, 6 bases. From germline, CDR1 is SGHRS and CDR2 YFSETQ. V shed 5 bases and J shed 5 bases, with 16 bases lying between them. The length of the CDR3 is 14 residues. This CDR3 reads CASSRGIGQETQYF. In nucleotides, the CDR3 is TGCGCCAGCAGTCGCGGGATTGGGCAGGAGACCCAGTACTTC.

This clonotype has a count of ten or more. The rearrangement links TRBV6-1 to TRBJ1-5; the match to TRBD1 covers 7 bases. Germline CDR1 is MNHNS and CDR2 is SASEGT. The CDR3 covers 13 residues. V trimming: 6 bases; J trimming: 5 bases; junction bases outside the gene matches: 4. The CDR3 spells CASRQGIYQPQHF. Written as DNA, the CDR3 is TGTGCCAGCAGACAGGGGATCTATCAGCCCCAGCATTTT.

This clonotype appeared many times. The CDR3 reads CASSPSPAAGQGSTDTQYF. The CDR3 bases are TGTGCCAGCAGTCCAAGTCCAGCCGCAGGACAGGGTAGCACAGATACGCAGTATTTT. The chain joins TRBV6-4 to TRBJ2-3, with 8 nucleotides matching TRBD1. CDR3 size: 19 residues. V lost 5 bases and J lost 0; bases outside the gene matches: 16. Germline-derived CDR1 and CDR2 are MRHNA and SNTAGT.

The V call is TRBV7-6, the J call TRBJ2-7, with TRBD2 identical over 7 bases. V trimming: 1 base; J trimming: 2 bases; junction bases outside the gene matches: 5. This CDR3 region has 15 residues. Germline V gene lookup returns CDR1 SGHVS and CDR2 FNYEAQ. In nucleotides, the CDR3 is TGTGCCAGCAGCTTAGGTTCGGGAGGAGCCTACGAGCAGTACTTC. As protein: CASSLGSGGAYEQYF.

The chain uses TRBV7-2 and TRBJ2-7; D not resolved. TRBJ2-1 explains the end of the DNA better; the J call may be wrong. There are 12 residues in the CDR3. Germline CDR1 and CDR2: SGHTA and FQGNSA. This chain's CDR3 is CASSRNYNEQFF. In DNA, the CDR3 is TGTGCCAGCAGCCGGAACTACAATGAGCAGTTCTTC.

The chain has TRBV11-2 and TRBJ2-2; 8 nucleotides line up with TRBD2. V dropped 7 bases and J dropped 5; count of bases not matched to a gene: 12. This CDR3 spans 16 amino acids. The germline V gene encodes CDR1 SGHAT and CDR2 FQNNGV. CDR3 residues: CASIPAQGLGTGELFF. For the CDR3, the DNA is TGTGCCAGCATCCCAGCACAGGGACTAGGGACCGGGGAGCTGTTTTTT.

This clonotype was observed many times. The chain couples TRBV10-3 to TRBJ2-1, with no clear D. Looked up from germline, CDR1 is ENHRY and CDR2 is SYGVKD. V lost 7 bases to trimming and J lost 8 bases, with 27 bases between them. This CDR3 region has 17 residues. CDR3 loop: CAITPDRKASLRYEQFF. The CDR3 DNA reads as TGTGCCATCACTCCCGATCGAAAGGCTTCCCTCAGGTATGAGCAGTTCTTC.

Turning to this clonotype: The germline gene is not matched at one end of the junction; a read error may be the cause. In DNA form, the CDR3 reads TGTGCCAGCAGCGGGGACAGGGAGAACTACGGGCAGTACTTC. Amino acid sequence: CASSGDRENYGQYF. The chain couples TRBV7-9 to TRBJ2-7, with 9 bases fitting TRBD1. CDR1 SEHNR and CDR2 FQNEAQ come from the germline V gene (reference sequence). The CDR3 covers 14 residues.

Only one count was recorded for this clonotype. The rearrangement links TRBV7-6 to TRBJ2-7; D remains unclear. The CDR3 runs 14 residues. The germline V and J ends were trimmed by 0 bases and 0 bases, with 6 bases remaining between them. Germline CDR1 is SGHVS and CDR2 is FNYEAQ. The CDR3 region is CASSLAGTSYEQYF. The CDR3 coding sequence is TGTGCCAGCAGCTTAGCCGGCACCTCCTACGAGCAGTACTTC. Complete variable domain (other parts from reference TRBV7-6 and TRBJ2-7): GAGVSQSPRYKVTKRGQDVALRCDPISGHVSLYWYRQALGQGPEFLTYFNYEAQQDKSGLPNDRFSAERPEGSISTLTIQRTEQRDSAMYRCASSLAGTSYEQYFGPGTRLTVT.

The CDR3 region is CSVGGSGRMTDTQYF. CDR3 DNA sequence: TGCAGCGTTGGGGGTAGCGGGAGAATGACAGATACGCAGTATTTT. The V gene is TRBV29-1, the J gene TRBJ2-3; 9 bases align to TRBD2. V was pared by 4 bases and J by 3 bases, with 8 bases of the junction left unmatched. Germline V gene sequence: CDR1 SQVTM, CDR2 ANQGSEA. The CDR3 length is 15 residues.

The table lists this clonotype with many counts. The V call is TRBV4-2, the J call TRBJ2-5, with D perhaps given as TRBD1 or TRBD2 (5 bases each). Trimming left V 0 bases short and J 10 bases short, with 18 bases between. This CDR3 region has 15 residues. Germline assignment: CDR1 LGHNA and CDR2 YNFKEQ. For the CDR3, the DNA is TGTGCCAGCAGCCAAGATCAGGGAGCCCCGGGTGGCCAGTACTTC. Encoded protein: CASSQDQGAPGGQYF.

As to this clonotype: This CDR3 fails to terminate in the conserved phenylalanine or tryptophan, so it likely reflects a read error. The gene calls are TRBV24-1 and TRBJ2-2; D not certain. The CDR3 has 13 residues. V lost 0 bases and J lost 8, with 6 bases in between. Germline CDR1 and CDR2: KGHDR and SFDVKD. CDR3 nucleotide sequence: TGTGCCACCAGTGATTTGTGGGGAGGGGAGCTGTTTCTT. It codes for CATSDLWGGELFL.

This clonotype appeared many times. The chain employs TRBV6-1 and TRBJ1-1; D is perhaps TRBD1 (6 bases). Germline V gene sequence: CDR1 MNHNS, CDR2 SASEGT. Trimming pared 6 bases from V and 4 bases from J, leaving 15 bases between. The CDR3 has 14 amino acids. In nucleotides, the CDR3 is TGTGCCAGCAGAATGGACAGTTTTATCACTGAAGCTTTCTTT. Protein sequence: CASRMDSFITEAFF.

This clonotype is labeled large. This chain connects TRBV10-1 to TRBJ2-7; D gene ambiguous. The CDR3 is 14 amino acids. Germline loops: CDR1 WNHNN, CDR2 SYGVQD (reference sequence). V was cut by 0 bases and J by 1 base, with 7 bases left in between. The CDR3 region has the DNA TGCGCCAGCAGTGAGTCGGACCCTTCCTACGAGCAGTACTTC. Its protein product is CASSESDPSYEQYF.

The J gene is TRBJ2-7, the V gene TRBV6-6; D possibly corresponds to TRBD2 (6 bases). The CDR3 is 14 amino acids. Germline V gene sequence: CDR1 MNHNY, CDR2 SVGAGI (reference sequence). V lost 8 bases to trimming and J lost 1 base, with 15 bases between them. CDR3 protein: CASCPREASYEQYF. For the CDR3, the DNA is TGTGCCAGCTGCCCTAGGGAGGCGTCCTACGAGCAGTACTTC.